One and the same sample provided the 13 T cell receptor beta chains below, sequenced in a study of T cells after yellow fever vaccination (dated by TCRdb to about 2019). Libraries were prepared through 5' RACE. Sequenced on an Illumina HiSeq 2500. TCRdb took the public reads, trimmed them with fastp at Q25, ran MiXCR for clone calling and kept in-frame beta chains. Identical CDR3 proteins give one entry, which carries the most common genes and DNA. The table for this sample lists 110,000 to 150,000 distinct CDR3 sequences; about 7% of them were counted only once. Of the sample, approximately 0.67% is held by the ten largest clones. The treatment or condition label here, explained by the study, means: live attenuated yellow fever vaccine strain. Sample: CD4+ T cells sorted from PBMCs, taken 10 days after the yellow fever booster vaccination. These TCRs come from a man aged 30 to 45 who received the YFV17D yellow fever vaccine.

The table lists this clonotype with many counts. The chain is built from TRBV20-1 and TRBJ2-7; TRBD1 agrees at 7 bases. The junction had 7 bases not matched to a gene; V was cut back by 0 bases and J by 2 bases. In germline, CDR1 is DFQATT, CDR2 SNEGSKA (reference sequence). The CDR3 extends over 15 amino acids. The CDR3 reads CSARDLKGATYEQYF. The CDR3 region has the DNA TGCAGTGCTAGAGATCTGAAGGGGGCCACCTACGAGCAGTACTTC.

The rearrangement uses TRBV27 and TRBJ1-6; D is ambiguous. Germline lookup yields CDR1 MNHEY and CDR2 SMNVEV (reference sequence). The V end lost 4 bases, the J end lost 9 bases, and 10 bases lay between the germline ends. The CDR3 runs to 13 residues. CDR3 nucleotides: TGTGCCAGCAGTTCGGAAAAAACTTCACCCCTCCACTTT. It is translated as CASSSEKTSPLHF.

Only a few counts were recorded for this clonotype. The chain uses TRBV7-9 and TRBJ1-5; perhaps TRBD1 as D (5 bases). The CDR3 runs 15 residues. Trimming stripped 0 bases from V and 4 bases from J, with 10 bases between. Germline lookup yields CDR1 SEHNR and CDR2 FQNEAQ (reference sequence). The CDR3 protein is CASSLAGTDNQPQHF. The CDR3, as DNA: TGTGCCAGCAGCTTAGCGGGGACCGATAATCAGCCCCAGCATTTT.

The rearrangement uses TRBV18 and TRBJ1-4; TRBD1 is a possible D gene (5 bases). The V end was cut by 2 bases, the J end by 3 bases, with 10 bases between. The length of the CDR3 is 15 residues. The germline V gene has CDR1 KGHSH and CDR2 LQKENI. The CDR3 DNA reads TGTGCCAGCTCACCATCCGGGGCGGCTAATGAAAAACTGTTTTTT. It codes for CASSPSGAANEKLFF.

This clonotype was detected many times. Written as DNA, the CDR3 is TGTGCCAGCAGCCGGGACCTAGCGAATGTTCGGAATGAGCAGTTCTTC. It specifies CASSRDLANVRNEQFF. The chain has TRBV4-2 and TRBJ2-1, with D perhaps matching TRBD2 (6 bases). The ends were cut back, 4 bases at V and 7 bases at J, with 20 bases in the middle. In germline, CDR1 is LGHNA, CDR2 YNFKEQ. The CDR3 runs 16 residues.

This clonotype was seen ten or more times. The V gene is TRBV10-3, the J gene TRBJ2-7; a weak D match, TRBD2 (6 bases). Germline V CDR1 and CDR2: ENHRY, SYGVKD. This CDR3 has 13 amino acids. V shed 9 bases and J shed 1 base, with 13 bases lying between them. The CDR3 DNA sequence: TGTGCCATACTGAGGGAGGAATCCTACGAGCAGTACTTC. Translation: CAILREESYEQYF.

The chain carries TRBV29-1 and TRBJ1-5; D gene ambiguous. Looked up from germline, CDR1 is SQVTM and CDR2 is ANQGSEA. V was shortened by 6 bases and J by 7 bases, with 13 bases between the two germline ends. The CDR3 extends over 12 amino acids. CDR3 amino acids: CSVWTPGQPQHF. The CDR3 DNA reads as TGCAGCGTCTGGACTCCGGGCCAGCCCCAGCATTTT.

This clonotype was counted at least ten times. The chain's CDR3 is CASSSQGNTEAFF. CDR3 sequence (DNA): TGTGCCAGCAGCAGCCAGGGGAACACTGAAGCTTTCTTT. The chain employs TRBV7-2 and TRBJ1-1; D perhaps matches TRBD1 (5 bases). V shed 5 bases and J shed 1 base, with 8 bases lying between them. Germline assignment: CDR1 SGHTA and CDR2 FQGNSA. The CDR3 totals 13 residues. The whole variable domain, remainder taken from reference TRBV7-2 and TRBJ1-1, is GAGVSQSPSNKVTEKGKDVELRCDPISGHTALYWYRQSLGQGLEFLIYFQGNSAPDKSGLPSDRFSAERTGGSVSTLTIQRTQQEDSAVYLCASSSQGNTEAFFGQGTRLTVV.

This clonotype was found many times. The chain is built from TRBV5-1 and TRBJ2-5; D may match TRBD1 or TRBD2 (5 bases each). Germline V gene sequence: CDR1 SGHRS, CDR2 YFSETQ. The CDR3 has 15 residues. V lost 2 bases, J lost 2 bases, and 13 bases lay in between. The chain's CDR3 is CASSLVSGQQETQYF. CDR3 bases: TGCGCCAGCAGCTTAGTATCGGGGCAGCAAGAGACCCAGTACTTC.

This chain uses TRBV18 with TRBJ2-4; 7 nucleotides match TRBD2. Trimming removed 0 bases from V and 1 base from J; junction bases left unmatched: 3. This CDR3 is built from 16 residues. Germline CDR1 reads KGHSH; CDR2 reads LQKENI. The CDR3 DNA reads TGTGCCAGCTCACCACCGGGAGGGAGCGCCAAAAACATTCAGTACTTC. Its translation: CASSPPGGSAKNIQYF. Full variable domain (missing parts from reference TRBV18 and TRBJ2-4): NAGVMQNPRHLVRRRGQEARLRCSPMKGHSHVYWYRQLPEEGLKFMVYLQKENIIDESGMPKERFSAEFPKEGPSILRIQQVVRGDSAAYFCASSPPGGSAKNIQYFGAGTRLSVL.

This clonotype has ten or more counts. The chain joins TRBV5-1 to TRBJ2-5; D call uncertain. Germline V gene lookup returns CDR1 SGHRS and CDR2 YFSETQ. V was shortened by 0 bases and J by 2 bases, with 8 bases between the two germline ends. This CDR3 contains 14 residues. CDR3: CASSLGTVQETQYF. The CDR3 DNA reads TGCGCCAGCAGCTTGGGGACGGTGCAAGAGACCCAGTACTTC.

This clonotype appeared many times. This chain connects TRBV25-1 to TRBJ2-1; TRBD2 might be the D (6 bases). Trimming left V 6 bases short and J 2 bases short, with 11 bases between. The CDR3 length is 14 residues. Germline V gives CDR1 MGHDK, CDR2 SYGVNS. CDR3 sequence reads: CASSGLNPYNEQFF. The CDR3 DNA is TGTGCCAGCAGCGGACTAAACCCCTACAATGAGCAGTTCTTC.

Ten or more counts support this clonotype. The chain has TRBV11-2 and TRBJ2-7; TRBD1 matches at 8 bases. Germline CDR1 reads SGHAT; CDR2 reads FQNNGV. The junction had 8 bases not matched to a gene; V was cut back by 5 bases and J by 2 bases. This CDR3 spans 15 amino acids. The CDR3 nucleotides are TGTGCCAGCAGCCTGACGGACAGGGTACCCTACGAGCAGTACTTC. Translation: CASSLTDRVPYEQYF.